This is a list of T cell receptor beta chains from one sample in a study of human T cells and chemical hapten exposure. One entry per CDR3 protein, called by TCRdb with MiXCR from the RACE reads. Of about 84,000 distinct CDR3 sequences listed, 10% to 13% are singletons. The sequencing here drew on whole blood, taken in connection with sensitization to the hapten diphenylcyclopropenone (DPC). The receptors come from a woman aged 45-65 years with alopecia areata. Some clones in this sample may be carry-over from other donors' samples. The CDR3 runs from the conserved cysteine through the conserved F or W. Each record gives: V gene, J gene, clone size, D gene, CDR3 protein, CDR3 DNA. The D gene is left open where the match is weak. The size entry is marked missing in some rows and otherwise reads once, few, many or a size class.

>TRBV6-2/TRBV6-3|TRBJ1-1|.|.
CASSQGRSTEAFF
TGTGCCAGCAGTCAGGGCCGGAGCACTGAAGCTTTCTTT
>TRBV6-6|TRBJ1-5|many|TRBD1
CASSYGQGNQPQHF
TGTGCCAGCAGTTACGGACAGGGCAATCAGCCCCAGCATTTT
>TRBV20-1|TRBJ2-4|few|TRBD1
CSCRQGAAKNIQYF
TGCAGCTGCCGACAGGGGGCGGCCAAAAACATTCAGTACTTC
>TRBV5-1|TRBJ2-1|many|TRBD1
CASRTGGGSHEQFF
TGCGCCAGCCGCACAGGGGGCGGATCGCATGAGCAGTTCTTC
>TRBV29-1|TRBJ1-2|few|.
CSVEARAGERNYGYTF
TGCAGCGTTGAAGCCCGGGCAGGGGAAAGGAACTATGGCTACACCTTC
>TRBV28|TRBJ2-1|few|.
CASSHLGQFF
TGTGCCAGCAGCCACCTCGGGCAGTTCTTC
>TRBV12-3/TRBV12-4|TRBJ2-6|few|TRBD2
CASSLSGYGGSGANVLTF
TGTGCCAGCAGTTTATCGGGTTACGGGGGGTCTGGGGCCAACGTCCTGACCTTC
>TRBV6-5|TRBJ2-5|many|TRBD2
CASSYDSLAGRGSGQYF
TGTGCCAGCAGTTACGACTCTCTAGCGGGGAGGGGCAGTGGCCAGTACTTC
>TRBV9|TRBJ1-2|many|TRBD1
CASSEGRQGGSGYTF
TGTGCCAGCAGCGAGGGGAGACAGGGCGGTTCAGGCTACACCTTC
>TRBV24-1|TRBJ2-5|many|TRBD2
CATSDFSLAGVETQYF
TGTGCCACCAGTGATTTCTCACTAGCGGGAGTCGAGACCCAGTACTTC
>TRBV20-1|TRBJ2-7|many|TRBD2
CSASSAGGRTEQYF
TGCAGTGCTAGTTCGGCGGGAGGGCGGACCGAGCAGTACTTC
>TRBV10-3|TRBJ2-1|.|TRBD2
CAISDPGTSGRGNTYNEQFF
TGTGCCATCAGTGATCCCGGGACTAGCGGGAGGGGGAATACCTACAATGAGCAGTTCTTC
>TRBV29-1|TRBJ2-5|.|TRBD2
CSVAGTSGRVQETQYF
TGCAGCGTTGCCGGGACTAGCGGGAGGGTTCAAGAGACCCAGTACTTC
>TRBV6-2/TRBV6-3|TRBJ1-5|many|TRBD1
CASRARTGGRVQPQHF
TGTGCCAGCAGAGCGCGGACAGGGGGTCGAGTTCAGCCCCAGCATTTT
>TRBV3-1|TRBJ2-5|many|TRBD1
CASSPGGETQYF
TGTGCCAGCAGCCCAGGGGGAGAGACCCAGTACTTC
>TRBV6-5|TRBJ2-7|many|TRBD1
CASTKGDRAYEQYF
TGTGCCAGCACCAAGGGGGACAGGGCCTACGAGCAGTACTTC
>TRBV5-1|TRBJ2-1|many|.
CASSLNPSSYNEQFF
TGCGCCAGCAGCTTGAATCCCAGCTCCTACAATGAGCAGTTCTTC
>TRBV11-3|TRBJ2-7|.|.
CASSLDLWGRGVEAYEQYF
TGTGCCAGCAGCTTAGATCTGTGGGGCAGGGGAGTTGAGGCCTACGAGCAGTACTTC
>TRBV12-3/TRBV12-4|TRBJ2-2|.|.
CASSLSPPGLNTGELFF
TGTGCCAGCAGTTTATCACCCCCGGGCCTGAACACCGGGGAGCTGTTTTTT
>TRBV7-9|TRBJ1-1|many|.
CASSLARSGVAEAFF
TGTGCCAGCAGCTTAGCTAGATCAGGAGTGGCTGAAGCTTTCTTT
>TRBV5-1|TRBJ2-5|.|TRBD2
CASRVLAGGEETQYF
TGCGCCAGCAGGGTCCTAGCGGGAGGAGAGGAGACCCAGTACTTC
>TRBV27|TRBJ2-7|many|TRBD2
CASSRVPGLSYEQYF
TGTGCCAGCAGCCGCGTTCCGGGACTATCCTACGAGCAGTACTTC
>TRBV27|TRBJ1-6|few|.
CASSQGGYNSPLHF
TGTGCCAGCAGTCAGGGAGGCTATAATTCACCCCTCCATTTT
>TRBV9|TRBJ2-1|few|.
CASSVEVGNNEQFF
TGTGCCAGCAGCGTAGAAGTCGGGAACAATGAGCAGTTCTTC
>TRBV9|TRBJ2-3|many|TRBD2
CASGASGSADTQYF
TGTGCCAGCGGCGCTAGCGGGAGCGCAGATACGCAGTATTTT
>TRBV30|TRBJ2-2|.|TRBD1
CASGQGVSGELFF
TGTGCCTCAGGACAGGGGGTCTCCGGGGAGCTGTTTTTT
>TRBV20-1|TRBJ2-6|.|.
CSAPTSSWANVLTF
TGCAGTGCTCCAACCTCGTCCTGGGCCAACGTCCTGACTTTC
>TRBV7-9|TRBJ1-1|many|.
CASRSYTLGNTEAFF
TGTGCCAGCAGGTCATACACATTGGGGAACACTGAAGCTTTCTTT
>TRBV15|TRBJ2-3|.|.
CATSRASGLTDTQYF
TGTGCCACCAGCAGAGCGAGCGGGCTCACAGATACGCAGTATTTT
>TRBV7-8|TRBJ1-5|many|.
CASSPGSNQPQHF
TGTGCCAGCAGCCCCGGGAGCAATCAGCCCCAGCATTTT
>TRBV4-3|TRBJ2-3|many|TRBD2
CASSHVTSDSTDTQYF
TGCGCCAGCAGCCACGTAACTAGCGACAGCACAGATACGCAGTATTTT
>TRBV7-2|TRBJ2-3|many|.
CASSATGLPATDTQYF
TGTGCCAGCAGCGCAACGGGACTCCCCGCGACAGATACGCAGTATTTT